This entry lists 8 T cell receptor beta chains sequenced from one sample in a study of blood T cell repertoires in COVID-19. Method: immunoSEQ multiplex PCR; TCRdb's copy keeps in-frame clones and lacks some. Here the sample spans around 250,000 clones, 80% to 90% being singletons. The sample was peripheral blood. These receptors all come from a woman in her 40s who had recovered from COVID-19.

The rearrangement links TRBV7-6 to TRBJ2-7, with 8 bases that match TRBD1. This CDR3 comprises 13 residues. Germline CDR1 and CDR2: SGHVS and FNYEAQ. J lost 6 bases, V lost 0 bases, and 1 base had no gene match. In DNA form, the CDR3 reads TGTGCCAGCAGCTTAGCGACAGGGGTCGAGCAGTACTTC. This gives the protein CASSLATGVEQYF.

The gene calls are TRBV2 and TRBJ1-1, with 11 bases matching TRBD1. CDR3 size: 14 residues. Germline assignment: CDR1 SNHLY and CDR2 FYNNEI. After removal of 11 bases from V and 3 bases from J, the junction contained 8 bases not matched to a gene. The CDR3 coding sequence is TGTGCCTCCACATCGGGACAGGGGGACACTGAAGCTTTCTTT. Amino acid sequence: CASTSGQGDTEAFF. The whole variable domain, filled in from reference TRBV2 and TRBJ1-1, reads EPEVTQTPSHQVTQMGQEVILRCVPISNHLYFYWYRQILGQKVEFLVSFYNNEISEKSEIFDDQFSVERPDGSNFTLKIRSTKLEDSAMYFCASTSGQGDTEAFFGQGTRLTVV.

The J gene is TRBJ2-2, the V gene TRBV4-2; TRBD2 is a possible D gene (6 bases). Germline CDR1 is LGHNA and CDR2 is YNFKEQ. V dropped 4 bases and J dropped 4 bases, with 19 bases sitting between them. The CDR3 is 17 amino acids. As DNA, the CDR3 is TGTGCCAGCAGCCCAACGGATCGGGAGTGGACCACCGGGGAGCTGTTTTTT. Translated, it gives CASSPTDREWTTGELFF.

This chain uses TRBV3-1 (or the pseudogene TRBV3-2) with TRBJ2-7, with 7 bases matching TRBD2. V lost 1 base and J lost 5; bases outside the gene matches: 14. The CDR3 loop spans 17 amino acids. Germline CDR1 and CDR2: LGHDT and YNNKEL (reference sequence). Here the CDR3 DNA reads TGTGCCAGCAGCCAAGTAATCCATGTGTGGCGGGAGAACGAGCAGTACGTC. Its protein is CASSQVIHVWRENEQYV.

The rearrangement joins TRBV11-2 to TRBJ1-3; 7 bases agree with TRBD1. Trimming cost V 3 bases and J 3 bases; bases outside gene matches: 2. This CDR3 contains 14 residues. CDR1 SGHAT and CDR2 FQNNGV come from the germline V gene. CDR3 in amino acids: CASSFDRDGNTIYF. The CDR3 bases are TGTGCCAGCAGCTTCGACAGGGATGGAAACACCATATATTTT.

Here the CDR3 DNA reads TGTGCCAGCAGTGAAGGACAGTACAATGAGCAGTTCTTC. Translation gives CASSEGQYNEQFF. The genes are TRBV2 and TRBJ2-1; D possibly corresponds to TRBD1 (5 bases). Between the trimmed V and J ends, which lost 1 base and 4 bases, there was a span of 5 bases. Germline V gene data show CDR1 as SNHLY and CDR2 as FYNNEI. The CDR3 has 13 residues.

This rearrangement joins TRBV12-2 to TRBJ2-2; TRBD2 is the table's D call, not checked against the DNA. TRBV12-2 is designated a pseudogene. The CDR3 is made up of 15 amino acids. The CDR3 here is CANRTTIKNTGELFF. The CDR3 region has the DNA TGTGCAAATCGCACTACTATAAAGAACACCGGGGAGCTGTTTTTT.

CDR3 protein: CASSSLGGGDYNEQFF. CDR3 DNA sequence: TGTGCCAGCTCATCACTGGGAGGAGGGGACTACAATGAGCAGTTCTTC. The chain has TRBV18 and TRBJ2-1; possible D gene TRBD2, 6 bases. Trimming cost V 5 bases and J 3 bases, with 17 bases left between them. Germline CDR1 reads KGHSH; CDR2 reads LQKENI. The length of the CDR3 is 16 residues.